The 16 T cell receptor beta chains below all came from one sample that was sequenced in a study of blood T cell repertoires in COVID-19. Profiled with immunoSEQ multiplex PCR; TCRdb holds only in-frame clones, not every one. The profile covers around 77,000 clones, with roughly 82% appearing a single time and approximately 29% taken by the ten largest. The sample was peripheral blood. The receptors derive from a woman of 80 years or more with active or convalescent COVID-19.

V is TRBV3-1 (or the pseudogene TRBV3-2) and J is TRBJ1-4; TRBD1 aligns across 8 bases. The germline CDR1 and CDR2 sequences are LGHDT and YNNKEL (reference sequence). The CDR3 has 16 residues. Trimming cost V 1 base and J 6 bases; bases outside gene matches: 7. The CDR3 DNA follows: TGTGCCAGCAGCCAAGTTTGGACAGGGTCGTATGAAAAACTGTTTTTT. Protein: CASSQVWTGSYEKLFF.

This chain uses TRBV30 with TRBJ2-7; D possibly corresponds to TRBD1 (5 bases). Trimming removed 4 bases from V and 7 bases from J, with 26 bases in between. CDR1 and CDR2 from the germline V gene are GTSNPN and SVGIG (reference sequence). This CDR3 region has 16 residues. Here the CDR3 reads CAWTVGGSRVRREQYF. CDR3 DNA: TGTGCCTGGACGGTAGGCGGCAGCAGGGTTAGAAGGGAGCAGTACTTC.

The rearrangement links TRBV12-3 or TRBV12-4 to TRBJ1-1, with D unresolved. This CDR3 contains 13 residues. Trimming cost V 3 bases and J 6 bases, with 11 bases left between them. The CDR3 sequence: CASSLRNQPEAFF. The CDR3 bases are TGTGCCAGCAGTTTGAGGAATCAGCCTGAAGCTTTCTTT.

This clone was counted a few times. The rearrangement uses TRBV6-5 and TRBJ2-7; 9 bases match TRBD1. This CDR3 contains 15 residues. V gave up 0 bases and J gave up 5 bases; unmatched junction bases: 5. Germline assignment: CDR1 MNHEY and CDR2 SVGAGI. DNA of the CDR3: TGTGCCAGCAGTTACTCCGGGACAGGGCACAACGAGCAGTACTTC. Translating gives CASSYSGTGHNEQYF.

J is TRBJ2-2 and V is TRBV19, with D unresolved. CDR3 length: 13 amino acids. V lost 8 bases and J 0 bases, leaving 7 bases between the germline ends. CDR1 is LNHDA and CDR2 is SQIVND in the germline V gene (reference sequence). The CDR3 loop reads CASGQTNTGELFF. The CDR3 DNA sequence: TGTGCCAGTGGCCAAACGAACACCGGGGAGCTGTTTTTT.

This clone was counted a few times. CDR3: CASSPSRDRVSGANVLTF. As DNA, the CDR3 is TGTGCCAGCAGCCCCTCCCGGGACAGGGTCTCTGGGGCCAACGTCCTGACTTTC. The chain carries TRBV7-6 and TRBJ2-6, with 9 bases aligning to TRBD1. The J segment lost 0 bases and the V segment lost 5 bases, leaving 8 bases of the junction unmatched. The CDR3 runs 18 residues. Germline V lookup: CDR1 SGHVS, CDR2 FNYEAQ.

This clone showed up just a few times. The gene calls are TRBV13 and TRBJ2-5; D is possibly TRBD2 (7 bases). The CDR3 totals 14 residues. Trimming took 5 bases from V and 4 from J, leaving 14 bases between them. Germline V gene sequence: CDR1 PRHDT, CDR2 FYEKMQ (reference sequence). The CDR3 reads CASSLGRGPETQYF. In nucleotides, the CDR3 is TGTGCCAGCAGCCTGGGGCGGGGGCCAGAGACCCAGTACTTC.

The chain is built from TRBV7-9 and TRBJ1-5, with a tentative D call TRBD1 (6 bases). Trimming stripped 5 bases from V and 2 bases from J, with 7 bases between. From germline, CDR1 is SEHNR and CDR2 FQNEAQ (reference sequence). This CDR3 has 13 residues. In DNA form, the CDR3 reads TGTGCCAGCAGCCGACAGGGCAATCAGCCCCAGCATTTT. This codes for CASSRQGNQPQHF.

CDR3 sequence: CASSPQPTQNTEAFF. CDR3 DNA sequence: TGTGCCAGTAGCCCGCAACCGACACAGAACACTGAAGCTTTCTTT. The rearrangement joins TRBV19 to TRBJ1-1; unclear D gene. V lost 6 bases and J lost 1, with 15 bases in between. Germline assignment: CDR1 LNHDA and CDR2 SQIVND (reference sequence). The CDR3 runs to 15 residues.

This clone showed up just a few times. The genes are TRBV11-2 and TRBJ1-5, with D possibly being TRBD1 (5 bases). This CDR3 comprises 14 residues. Trimming stripped 2 bases from V and 3 bases from J, with 8 bases between. Germline-derived CDR1 and CDR2 are SGHAT and FQNNGV. CDR3 nucleotides: TGTGCCAGCAGCTTATCAGGGTTCAATCAGCCCCAGCATTTT. Protein product: CASSLSGFNQPQHF.

The V gene is TRBV18, the J gene TRBJ1-4, with a possible D match to TRBD1 (5 bases). The CDR3 runs 16 residues. V was clipped by 2 bases and J by 5 bases, with 15 bases between them. Germline CDR1 reads KGHSH; CDR2 reads LQKENI. CDR3 nucleotide sequence: TGTGCCAGCTCACCAATGATGCGGGACGGAAATGAAAAACTGTTTTTT. It is translated as CASSPMMRDGNEKLFF. The full variable domain, rest sourced from reference TRBV18 and TRBJ1-4, is NAGVMQNPRHLVRRRGQEARLRCSPMKGHSHVYWYRQLPEEGLKFMVYLQKENIIDESGMPKERFSAEFPKEGPSILRIQQVVRGDSAAYFCASSPMMRDGNEKLFFGSGTQLSVL.

This chain uses TRBV27 with TRBJ1-4; 7 bases fit TRBD1. V was pared by 5 bases and J by 5 bases, with 14 bases of the junction left unmatched. The CDR3 has 17 residues. Per the germline V gene, CDR1 is MNHEY and CDR2 is SMNVEV (reference sequence). The CDR3 nucleotides are TGTGCCAGCAGTCCCCAACAGGGGCGGAAATACAATGAAAAACTGTTTTTT. The encoded protein is CASSPQQGRKYNEKLFF.

The chain has TRBV7-9 and TRBJ1-6, with 8 bases fitting TRBD1. CDR1 and CDR2 (germline): SEHNR, FQNEAQ (reference sequence). This CDR3 spans 17 amino acids. Germline trimming cut 4 bases from V and 0 bases from J; bases unmatched to any gene: 5. The CDR3 here is CASSWGDRSSYNSPLHF. The CDR3 DNA reads as TGTGCCAGCAGCTGGGGGGACAGGAGCTCCTATAATTCACCCCTCCACTTT. Filled out from reference TRBV7-9 and TRBJ1-6, the complete variable domain reads DTGVSQNPRHKITKRGQNVTFRCDPISEHNRLYWYRQTLGQGPEFLTYFQNEAQLEKSRLLSDRFSAERPKGSFSTLEIQRTEQGDSAMYLCASSWGDRSSYNSPLHFGNGTRLTVT.

The genes are TRBV4-1 and TRBJ1-4, with 8 bases that match TRBD1. With 0 bases clipped from V and 3 bases from J, the junction kept 3 bases outside the gene matches. Germline V lookup: CDR1 MGHRA, CDR2 YSYEKL. The CDR3 has 16 residues. CDR3 residues: CASSQEQGGANEKLFF. DNA of the CDR3: TGCGCCAGCAGCCAAGAACAGGGGGGGGCTAATGAAAAACTGTTTTTT.

The chain is built from TRBV30 and TRBJ1-6; 8 nucleotides line up with TRBD1. Trimming took 4 bases from V and 7 from J; bases not matched to a gene: 9. The CDR3 extends over 15 amino acids. The V gene's germline CDR1 is GTSNPN and CDR2 SVGIG (reference sequence). The CDR3 DNA reads as TGTGCCTGGACCGGACAGGGCGCTTGGAATTCACCCCTCCACTTT. It yields the protein CAWTGQGAWNSPLHF. Based on the CDR3 plus reference TRBV30 and TRBJ1-6, the full variable domain is SQTIHQWPATLVQPVGSPLSLECTVEGTSNPNLYWYRQAAGRGLQLLFYSVGIGQISSEVPQNLSASRPQDRQFILSSKKLLLSDSGFYLCAWTGQGAWNSPLHFGNGTRLTVT.

The chain combines TRBV28 with TRBJ2-7; 8 bases fit TRBD1. Per the germline V gene, CDR1 is MDHEN and CDR2 is SYDVKM. CDR3 size: 13 residues. J was trimmed by 6 bases and V by 5 bases; bases with no gene match: 6. The CDR3 loop is CASSLDRVSEQYF. Written as DNA, the CDR3 is TGTGCCAGCAGTCTGGACAGGGTTTCCGAGCAGTACTTC.